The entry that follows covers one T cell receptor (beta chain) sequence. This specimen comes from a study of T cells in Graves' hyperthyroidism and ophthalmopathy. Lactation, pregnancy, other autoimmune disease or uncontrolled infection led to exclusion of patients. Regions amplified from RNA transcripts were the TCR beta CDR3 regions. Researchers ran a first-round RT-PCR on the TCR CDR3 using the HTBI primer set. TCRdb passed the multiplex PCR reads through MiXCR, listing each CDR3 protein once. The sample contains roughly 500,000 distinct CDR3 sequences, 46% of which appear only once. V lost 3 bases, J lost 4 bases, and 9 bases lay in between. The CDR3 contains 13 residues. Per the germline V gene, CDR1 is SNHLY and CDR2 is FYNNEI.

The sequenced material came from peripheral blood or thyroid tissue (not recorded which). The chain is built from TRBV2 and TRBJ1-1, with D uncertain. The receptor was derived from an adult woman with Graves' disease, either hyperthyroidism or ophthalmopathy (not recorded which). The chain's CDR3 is CASSEYGITEAFF. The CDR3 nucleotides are TGTGCCAGCAGTGAGTACGGAATCACTGAAGCTTTCTTT.